These 14 T cell receptor beta chains were sequenced from one sample in a study of blood T cell repertoires in COVID-19. Profiling relied on immunoSEQ multiplex PCR, and the TCRdb table lists in-frame clones only, not all of them. This table holds 90,000 to 110,000 clones, less than 90% found once. Sequenced: peripheral blood. These receptors were taken from a man in his forties or fifties with acute or convalescent COVID-19.

The chain employs TRBV3-1 (or the pseudogene TRBV3-2) and TRBJ1-1; tentatively, D is TRBD1 (6 bases). V dropped 3 bases and J dropped 2 bases, with 13 bases sitting between them. The CDR3 covers 15 residues. The germline V gene has CDR1 LGHDT and CDR2 YNNKEL (reference sequence). For the CDR3, the DNA is TGTGCCAGCAGCCAGACGACAGGAAGAAACACTGAAGCTTTCTTT. This encodes CASSQTTGRNTEAFF.

The sample holds many counts of this clone. This chain links TRBV30 with TRBJ1-5; 12 positions match TRBD1. This CDR3 contains 16 residues. Unmatched junction bases numbered 7, after V lost 4 bases and J lost 3 bases. Germline values: CDR1 GTSNPN, CDR2 SVGIG (reference sequence). Here the CDR3 DNA reads TGTGCCTGGAATTCAGGGACAGGGGGCCTCAATCAGCCCCAGCATTTT. Its translation: CAWNSGTGGLNQPQHF.

The chain links TRBV6-5 to TRBJ1-1; D is uncertain. CDR3 length: 12 amino acids. Germline V gene sequence: CDR1 MNHEY, CDR2 SVGAGI. V gave up 7 bases and J gave up 11 bases, with 17 bases separating them. In nucleotides, the CDR3 is TGTGCCAGCATTAGAGGGAGTGGGGAGGCTTTCTTT. Amino acid sequence: CASIRGSGEAFF.

The rearrangement uses TRBV2 and TRBJ2-2; a weak D match, TRBD1 (6 bases). This CDR3 is 14 amino acids long. Per germline, CDR1 SNHLY and CDR2 FYNNEI. V lost 7 bases, J lost 6 bases, and 15 bases lay in between. CDR3 protein: CASTQGIQAGELFF. The CDR3 region has the DNA TGTGCCAGCACTCAGGGGATACAGGCCGGGGAGCTGTTTTTT.

The rearrangement joins TRBV7-8 to TRBJ1-2; TRBD1 might be the D (6 bases). The CDR3 has 14 amino acids. The ends were cut back, 5 bases at V and 6 bases at J, with 16 bases in the middle. Germline V gives CDR1 SGHVS, CDR2 FQNEAQ. The DNA for the CDR3 is TGTGCCAGCAGCCGGTACCCCAGGGGTAATGGCTACACCTTC. Encoded protein: CASSRYPRGNGYTF.

The rearrangement uses TRBV11-2 and TRBJ1-2, with a possible D match to TRBD1 (6 bases). The CDR3 covers 16 residues. The V and J ends lost 2 bases and 5 bases respectively, with 18 bases between them. The V gene's germline CDR1 is SGHAT and CDR2 FQNNGV. This CDR3 is CASSLWPNRVEYGYTF. The CDR3 bases are TGTGCCAGCAGCTTATGGCCTAACAGGGTTGAATATGGCTACACCTTC.

The chain has TRBV5-1 and TRBJ1-1; 7 nucleotides align to TRBD1. The V segment lost 4 bases and the J segment 1 base; nucleotides outside the gene matches: 7. Per the germline V gene, CDR1 is SGHRS and CDR2 is YFSETQ. The CDR3 has 15 amino acids. The CDR3 loop reads CASSPGTAGNTEAFF. Written as DNA, the CDR3 is TGCGCCAGCAGCCCCGGGACAGCAGGGAACACTGAAGCTTTCTTT.

The J gene is TRBJ1-2, the V gene TRBV28; 7 bases are shared with TRBD1. V lost 3 bases to trimming and J lost 1 base; unmatched junction nucleotides: 11. This CDR3 has 17 amino acids. Germline CDR1 and CDR2: MDHEN and SYDVKM. CDR3 region: CASSFGWAGGLNYGYTF. Here the CDR3 DNA reads TGTGCCAGCAGTTTCGGTTGGGCAGGGGGACTTAACTATGGCTACACCTTC.

The chain is built from TRBV5-1 and TRBJ2-7; possible D gene TRBD1, 5 bases. This CDR3 comprises 14 residues. Per the germline V gene, CDR1 is SGHRS and CDR2 is YFSETQ. Trimming took off 0 bases at V and 5 bases at J, with 12 bases between the two ends. CDR3 loop: CASSLGQGSDEQYF. The CDR3, as DNA: TGCGCCAGCAGCTTGGGGCAGGGTAGTGACGAGCAGTACTTC.

CDR3 nucleotides: TGTGCCAGCTCCAGGACAGGGGACACCGGGGAGCTGTTTTTT. This encodes CASSRTGDTGELFF. This chain links TRBV11-3 with TRBJ2-2, with 9 bases matching TRBD1. V shed 8 bases, J shed 3 bases, and the junction held 4 bases outside the gene matches. CDR1 is SGHNT, CDR2 YENEEA, per germline. The CDR3 has 14 amino acids.

The chain combines TRBV6-1 with TRBJ1-5, with no clear D. Germline lookup yields CDR1 MNHNS and CDR2 SASEGT. CDR3 size: 13 residues. Trimming took off 2 bases at V and 5 bases at J, with 7 bases between the two ends. CDR3 protein: CASSEMGDQPQHF. The CDR3 DNA follows: TGTGCCAGCAGTGAAATGGGAGATCAGCCCCAGCATTTT.

This rearrangement joins TRBV6-5 to TRBJ1-1; D gene unclear. Germline V gene data show CDR1 as MNHEY and CDR2 as SVGAGI. The CDR3 totals 14 residues. V lost 5 bases, J lost 0 bases, and 10 bases lay in between. The CDR3 nucleotides read TGTGCCAGCAGTCTGCCGACACTGAACACTGAAGCTTTCTTT. Translated: CASSLPTLNTEAFF.

The V gene is TRBV7-9, the J gene TRBJ1-4; weak D call: TRBD1 (5 bases). V gave up 5 bases and J gave up 4 bases, with 8 bases separating them. The CDR3 loop spans 13 amino acids. CDR1 and CDR2 from the germline V gene are SEHNR and FQNEAQ (reference sequence). The CDR3 region is CASSIQGNEKLFF. The CDR3 DNA reads as TGTGCCAGCAGCATTCAGGGTAATGAAAAACTGTTTTTT.

The V gene is TRBV2, the J gene TRBJ1-1; a weak D match, TRBD1 (5 bases). V was pared by 7 bases and J by 10 bases, with 16 bases between. The CDR3 runs 12 residues. Germline assignment: CDR1 SNHLY and CDR2 FYNNEI. CDR3 loop: CASTGDSRRAFF. The CDR3 DNA is TGTGCCAGCACTGGGGACTCCAGGCGAGCTTTCTTT.